This TCR beta chain was observed in a study of CD8 T cells in Susac syndrome. In Susac syndrome patients, recently defined diagnostic criteria for definite or probable disease were met. Isolation of CD8+ and CD4+ T cells was performed negatively, whereas enrichment of TEMRA cells was done by FACS. Losses at the gene ends were 6 bases for V and 1 base for J; bases not matched to a gene: 9. The CDR3 has 15 amino acids. Germline values: CDR1 SGHDT, CDR2 YYEEEE. Reverse transcription of about 0.5 to 1 ug RNA was carried out with random hexamers. Multiplex immunoSEQ PCR targeted 54 Vbeta and 13 Jbeta TCR beta segments. TCRdb fed the immunoSEQ multiplex PCR reads into MiXCR, producing one record per CDR3 protein. The sample includes about 180,000 distinct CDR3 sequences, approximately 94% seen only once; the top ten take 0.12%.

The TCR originated in a human donor with Susac syndrome. The V gene is TRBV5-6, the J gene TRBJ1-2; 7 bases align to TRBD1. Sample: CD4+ T cells from PBMCs. CDR3 amino acids: CASKMGQPFNYGYTF. The DNA of the CDR3 is TGTGCCAGCAAAATGGGACAGCCCTTTAACTATGGCTACACCTTC.